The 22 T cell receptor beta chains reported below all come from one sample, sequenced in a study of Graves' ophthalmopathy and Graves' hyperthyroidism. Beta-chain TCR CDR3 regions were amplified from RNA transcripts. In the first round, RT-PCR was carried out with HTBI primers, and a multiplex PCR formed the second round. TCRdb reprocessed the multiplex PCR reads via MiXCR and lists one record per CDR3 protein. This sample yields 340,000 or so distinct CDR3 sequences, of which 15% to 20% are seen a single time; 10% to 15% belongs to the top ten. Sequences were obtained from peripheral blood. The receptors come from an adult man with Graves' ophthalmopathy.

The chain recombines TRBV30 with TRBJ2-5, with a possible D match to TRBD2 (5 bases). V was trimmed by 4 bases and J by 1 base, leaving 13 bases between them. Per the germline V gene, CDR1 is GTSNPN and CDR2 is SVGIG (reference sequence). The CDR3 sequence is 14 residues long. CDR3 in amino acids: CAWNTVGVQETQYF. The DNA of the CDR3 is TGTGCCTGGAACACCGTCGGGGTCCAAGAGACCCAGTACTTC.

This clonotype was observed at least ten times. The CDR3 coding sequence is TGTGCCAGCAGCCTCACCGGGACTAGCGGGAGGGCCCTGGGGGAGACCCAGTACTTC. Residues: CASSLTGTSGRALGETQYF. The rearrangement links TRBV11-1 to TRBJ2-5; 16 bases fit TRBD2. This CDR3 region has 19 residues. CDR1 SGHAT and CDR2 FQDESV come from the germline V gene (reference sequence). With 5 bases clipped from V and 5 bases from J, the junction kept 14 bases outside the gene matches.

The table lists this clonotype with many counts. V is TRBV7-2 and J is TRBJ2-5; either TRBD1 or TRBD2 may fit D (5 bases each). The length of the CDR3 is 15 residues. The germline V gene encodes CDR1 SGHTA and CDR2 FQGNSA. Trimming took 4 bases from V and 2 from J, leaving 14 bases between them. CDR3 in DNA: TGTGCCAGCAGCTCATCCGGGGCACGGCAAGAGACCCAGTACTTC. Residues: CASSSSGARQETQYF.

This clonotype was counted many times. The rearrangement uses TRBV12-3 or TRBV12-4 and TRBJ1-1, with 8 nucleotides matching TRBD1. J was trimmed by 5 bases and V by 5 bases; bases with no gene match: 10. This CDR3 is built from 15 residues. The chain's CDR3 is CASSQTRTGSTEAFF. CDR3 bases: TGTGCCAGCAGTCAAACAAGGACAGGGAGTACTGAAGCTTTCTTT.

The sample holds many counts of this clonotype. CDR3 in DNA: TGTGCCAGCAGCTTGTCGGGACTAGCGGATCCGAACACCGGGGAGCTGTTTTTT. Translation: CASSLSGLADPNTGELFF. This chain uses TRBV11-1 with TRBJ2-2, with 11 bases lining up with TRBD2. V trimming: 3 bases; J trimming: 0 bases; junction bases outside the gene matches: 6. From germline, CDR1 is SGHAT and CDR2 FQDESV (reference sequence). The CDR3 length is 18 residues.

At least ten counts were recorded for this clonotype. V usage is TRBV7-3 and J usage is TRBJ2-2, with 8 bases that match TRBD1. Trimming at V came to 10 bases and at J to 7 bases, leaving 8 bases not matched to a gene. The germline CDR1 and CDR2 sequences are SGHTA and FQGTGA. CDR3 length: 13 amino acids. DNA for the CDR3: TGTGCCACTGGGACAGGTCCGGGCGGGGAGCTGTTTTTT. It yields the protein CATGTGPGGELFF. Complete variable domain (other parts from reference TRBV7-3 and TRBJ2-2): GAGVSQTPSNKVTEKGKYVELRCDPISGHTALYWYRQSLGQGPEFLIYFQGTGAADDSGLPNDRFFAVRPEGSVSTLKIQRTERGDSAVYLCATGTGPGGELFFGEGSRLTVL.

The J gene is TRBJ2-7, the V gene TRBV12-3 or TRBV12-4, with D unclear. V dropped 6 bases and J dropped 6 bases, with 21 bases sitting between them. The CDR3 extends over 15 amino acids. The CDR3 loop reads CASSRWGLQPFEQYF. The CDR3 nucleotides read TGTGCCAGCAGCCGTTGGGGTCTTCAGCCCTTCGAGCAGTACTTC.

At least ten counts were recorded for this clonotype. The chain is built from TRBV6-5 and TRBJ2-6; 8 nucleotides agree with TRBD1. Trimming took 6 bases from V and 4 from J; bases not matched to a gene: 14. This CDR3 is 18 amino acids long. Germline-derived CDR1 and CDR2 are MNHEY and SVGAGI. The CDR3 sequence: CASSFGQGVIRGANVLTF. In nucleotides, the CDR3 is TGTGCCAGCAGCTTTGGACAGGGAGTAATAAGGGGGGCCAACGTCCTGACTTTC.

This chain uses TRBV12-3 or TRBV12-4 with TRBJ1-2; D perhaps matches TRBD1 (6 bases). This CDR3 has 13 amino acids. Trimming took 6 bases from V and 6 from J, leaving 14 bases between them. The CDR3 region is CASSYTGTHGYTF. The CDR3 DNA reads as TGTGCCAGCAGCTATACAGGGACCCATGGCTACACCTTC.

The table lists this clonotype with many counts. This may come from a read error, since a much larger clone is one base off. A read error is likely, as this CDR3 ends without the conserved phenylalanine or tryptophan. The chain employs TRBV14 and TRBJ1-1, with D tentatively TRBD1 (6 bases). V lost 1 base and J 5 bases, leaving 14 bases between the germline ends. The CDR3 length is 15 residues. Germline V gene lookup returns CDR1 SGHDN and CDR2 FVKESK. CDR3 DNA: TGTGCCAGCAGCCAAGGAGGGGGGACGAGGACTGAAGCTTTCTGT. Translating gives CASSQGGGTRTEAFC.

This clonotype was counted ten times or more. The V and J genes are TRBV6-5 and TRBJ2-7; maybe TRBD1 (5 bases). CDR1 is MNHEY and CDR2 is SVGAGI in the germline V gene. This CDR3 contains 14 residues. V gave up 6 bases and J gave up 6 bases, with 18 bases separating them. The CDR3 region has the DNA TGTGCCAGCAGGTCCATTCAGGGTTTTGGCGAGCAGTACTTC. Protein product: CASRSIQGFGEQYF.

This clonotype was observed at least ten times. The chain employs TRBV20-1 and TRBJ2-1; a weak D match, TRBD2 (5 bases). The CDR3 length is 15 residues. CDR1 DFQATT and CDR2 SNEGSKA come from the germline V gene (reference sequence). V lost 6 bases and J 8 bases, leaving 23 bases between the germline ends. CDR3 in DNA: TGCAGTGCCCACATTGGGGAGACAATAGGCCATGAGCAGTTCTTC. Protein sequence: CSAHIGETIGHEQFF.

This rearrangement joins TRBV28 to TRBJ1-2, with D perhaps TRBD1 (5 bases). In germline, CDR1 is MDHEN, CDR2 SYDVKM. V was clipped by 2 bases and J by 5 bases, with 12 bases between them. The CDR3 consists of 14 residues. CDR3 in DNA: TGTGCCAGCAGTTTACCTGGCAGGGAGTATGGCTACACCTTC. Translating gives CASSLPGREYGYTF.

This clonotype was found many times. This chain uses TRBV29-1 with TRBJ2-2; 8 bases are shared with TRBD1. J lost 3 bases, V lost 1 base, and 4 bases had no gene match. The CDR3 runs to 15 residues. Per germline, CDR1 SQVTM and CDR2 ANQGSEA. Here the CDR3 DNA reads TGCAGCGTTGAAGGGACAGGGAGGTACACCGGGGAGCTGTTTTTT. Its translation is CSVEGTGRYTGELFF.

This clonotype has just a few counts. CDR3 protein: CASSGTGNNQPQHF. DNA for the CDR3: TGTGCCAGCAGCGGAACAGGGAACAATCAGCCCCAGCATTTT. The J gene is TRBJ1-5, the V gene TRBV6-1; the D gene is possibly TRBD1 (6 bases). V shed 6 bases and J shed 3 bases, with 12 bases lying between them. Per the germline V gene, CDR1 is MNHNS and CDR2 is SASEGT. CDR3 length: 14 residues.

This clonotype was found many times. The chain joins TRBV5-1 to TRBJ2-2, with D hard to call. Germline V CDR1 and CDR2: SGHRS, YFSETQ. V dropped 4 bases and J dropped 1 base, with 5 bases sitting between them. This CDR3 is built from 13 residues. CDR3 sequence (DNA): TGCGCCAGCAGCGTTAGGAACACCGGGGAGCTGTTTTTT. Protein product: CASSVRNTGELFF.

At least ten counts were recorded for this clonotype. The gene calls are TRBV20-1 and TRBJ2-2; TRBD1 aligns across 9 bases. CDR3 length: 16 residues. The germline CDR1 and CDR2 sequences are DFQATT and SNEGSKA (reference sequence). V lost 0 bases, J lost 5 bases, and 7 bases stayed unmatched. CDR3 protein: CSARDLEDRGTGELFF. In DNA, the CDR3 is TGCAGTGCTAGAGATCTTGAGGACAGGGGAACCGGGGAGCTGTTTTTT.

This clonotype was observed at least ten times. The CDR3 spells CASSDLSGELFF. Here the CDR3 DNA reads TGTGCCAGCAGCGACCTCTCGGGGGAGCTGTTTTTT. The chain carries TRBV2 and TRBJ2-2, with D unclear. From germline, CDR1 is SNHLY and CDR2 FYNNEI. V was pared by 6 bases and J by 8 bases, with 10 bases between. This CDR3 comprises 12 residues.

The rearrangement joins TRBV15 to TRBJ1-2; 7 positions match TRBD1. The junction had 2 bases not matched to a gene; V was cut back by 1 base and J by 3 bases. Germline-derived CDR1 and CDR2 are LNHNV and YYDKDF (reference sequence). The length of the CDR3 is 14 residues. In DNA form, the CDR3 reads TGTGCCACCAGCAGAGCGGGACAGTACTATGGCTACACCTTC. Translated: CATSRAGQYYGYTF.

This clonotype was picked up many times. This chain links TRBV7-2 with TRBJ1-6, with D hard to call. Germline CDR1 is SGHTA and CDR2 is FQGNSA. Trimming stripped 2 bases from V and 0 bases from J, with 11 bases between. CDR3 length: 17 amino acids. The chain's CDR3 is CASSLNILSSYNSPLHF. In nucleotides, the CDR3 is TGTGCCAGCAGCTTAAACATACTGAGCTCCTATAATTCACCCCTCCACTTT.

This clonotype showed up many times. The CDR3 reads CASAGAMNTEAFF. In nucleotides, the CDR3 is TGTGCTAGTGCCGGGGCCATGAACACTGAAGCTTTCTTT. The chain employs TRBV12-5 and TRBJ1-1, with D possibly TRBD1 on 5 matching bases. CDR1 is LGHNT, CDR2 FRNRAP, per germline. V lost 7 bases and J 0 bases, leaving 9 bases between the germline ends. This CDR3 is 13 amino acids long.

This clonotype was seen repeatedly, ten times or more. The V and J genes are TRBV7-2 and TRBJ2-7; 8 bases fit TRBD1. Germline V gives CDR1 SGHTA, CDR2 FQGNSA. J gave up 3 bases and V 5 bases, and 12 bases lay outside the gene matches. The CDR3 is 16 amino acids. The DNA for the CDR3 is TGTGCCAGCAGCGAAGCCGGGACAGGTATAGGCTACGAGCAGTACTTC. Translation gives CASSEAGTGIGYEQYF.